A single sample is the source of the 22 T cell receptor beta chains below, sequenced in a study of cytomegalovirus exposure and HLA in healthy donors. In the PCR, 60 Vbeta and 13 Jbeta primers were used. The table came from immunoSEQ multiplex PCR; TCRdb's copy has only in-frame clones and leaves some out. The sample lists more than 95,000 clones, around 10% occurring once. The sequenced sample was PBMCs. These receptors all come from a man between 35 and 55 years old in good health and CMV-seropositive.

The V and J genes are TRBV6-5 and TRBJ2-1, with no clear D. The CDR3 sequence is 12 residues long. V was pared by 6 bases and J by 9 bases, with 12 bases between. The V gene's germline CDR1 is MNHEY and CDR2 SVGAGI. The CDR3 nucleotides are TGTGCCAGCAGCAGTTTTACCCGTGAGCAGTTCTTC. It specifies CASSSFTREQFF.

This clone has just a few counts. The chain employs TRBV7-9 and TRBJ2-7; the D is unclear. The germline V gene encodes CDR1 SEHNR and CDR2 FQNEAQ (reference sequence). V shed 5 bases and J shed 4 bases, with 9 bases lying between them. The CDR3 has 12 amino acids. The CDR3 loop reads CASSTDIYEQYF. The CDR3 DNA reads TGTGCCAGCAGCACTGATATTTACGAGCAGTACTTC. The whole variable domain, filled in from reference TRBV7-9 and TRBJ2-7, reads DTGVSQNPRHKITKRGQNVTFRCDPISEHNRLYWYRQTLGQGPEFLTYFQNEAQLEKSRLLSDRFSAERPKGSFSTLEIQRTEQGDSAMYLCASSTDIYEQYFGPGTRLTVT.

The CDR3 nucleotides are TGCGCCAGCAGCCAAGAGGAGGTTGCCGGGGAGCTGTTTTTT. Amino acid sequence: CASSQEEVAGELFF. The genes are TRBV4-1 and TRBJ2-2; D possibly corresponds to TRBD2 (5 bases). This CDR3 has 14 amino acids. The germline V gene encodes CDR1 MGHRA and CDR2 YSYEKL. Trimming removed 0 bases from V and 6 bases from J, with 8 bases in between.

The J gene is TRBJ2-1, the V gene TRBV11-3; 10 nucleotides match TRBD2. CDR1 and CDR2 (germline): SGHNT, YENEEA. The CDR3 runs 17 residues. V shed 5 bases, J shed 4 bases, and the junction held 11 bases outside the gene matches. CDR3 bases: TGTGCCAGCAGCCTAAGGGGTAGCGGGAGGCTTTACAATGAGCAGTTCTTC. Amino acid sequence: CASSLRGSGRLYNEQFF.

The chain uses TRBV6-5 and TRBJ1-2; the D is unclear. V lost 5 bases and J 5 bases, leaving 9 bases between the germline ends. There are 12 residues in the CDR3. Germline CDR1 reads MNHEY; CDR2 reads SVGAGI. As DNA, the CDR3 is TGTGCCAGCAGTCGTTCGGGGTATGGCTACACCTTC. Amino acid sequence: CASSRSGYGYTF.

This clone was seen more than once but under ten times. The rearrangement links TRBV6-1 to TRBJ2-7, with D maybe TRBD1 (6 bases). With 5 bases removed from V and 7 bases from J, the gap between germline ends came to 21 bases. Per germline, CDR1 MNHNS and CDR2 SASEGT. The CDR3 is 15 amino acids. The CDR3 nucleotides are TGTGCCAGCAGTCATACAGGGTACTCATTAGGAGAGCAGTACTTC. Residues: CASSHTGYSLGEQYF.

The rearrangement joins TRBV7-9 to TRBJ1-5; unclear D gene. CDR3 length: 12 amino acids. V lost 7 bases and J lost 2, with 6 bases in between. Germline V gives CDR1 SEHNR, CDR2 FQNEAQ (reference sequence). The CDR3 loop is CASTLGNQPQHF. The CDR3 bases are TGTGCCAGCACACTGGGCAATCAGCCCCAGCATTTT. Full variable domain (rest looked up from reference TRBV7-9 and TRBJ1-5): DTGVSQNPRHKITKRGQNVTFRCDPISEHNRLYWYRQTLGQGPEFLTYFQNEAQLEKSRLLSDRFSAERPKGSFSTLEIQRTEQGDSAMYLCASTLGNQPQHFGDGTRLSIL.

This clone was picked up a small number of times. This chain joins TRBV10-1 and TRBJ1-3; no definite D call. The germline V gene has CDR1 WNHNN and CDR2 SYGVQD (reference sequence). The CDR3 has 13 amino acids. V was pared by 6 bases and J by 0 bases, with 6 bases between. The DNA of the CDR3 is TGCGCCAGCAGAGGAGCCTCTGGAAACACCATATATTTT. Encoded protein: CASRGASGNTIYF.

This clone turned up a few times. V and J are TRBV5-4 and TRBJ2-3, with D hard to call. The CDR3 is 16 residues long. V lost 1 base to trimming and J lost 0 bases, with 12 bases between them. Germline loops: CDR1 SGHNT, CDR2 YYREEE (reference sequence). Here the CDR3 DNA reads TGTGCCAGCAGCTTGAGGTTGGGCTCCAGCACAGATACGCAGTATTTT. Protein sequence: CASSLRLGSSTDTQYF.

The rearrangement uses TRBV4-2 and TRBJ1-2; no clear D. The CDR3 totals 17 residues. Per germline, CDR1 LGHNA and CDR2 YNFKEQ. V lost 4 bases to trimming and J lost 7 bases, with 25 bases between them. The CDR3 here is CASSPLLRDPPSGGYTF. The CDR3 region has the DNA TGTGCCAGCAGCCCCCTACTCCGAGACCCGCCGTCGGGTGGCTACACCTTC.

In its sample, this clone was seen a few times. J is TRBJ2-1 and V is TRBV6-4, with 10 positions matching TRBD2. Germline V gene data show CDR1 as MRHNA and CDR2 as SNTAGT. V shed 4 bases and J 0 bases; nucleotides not matched to a gene: 6. The CDR3 is made up of 17 amino acids. Here the CDR3 reads CASSAGTSDSSYNEQFF. The CDR3 DNA reads as TGTGCCAGCAGTGCCGGGACTAGCGATAGCTCCTACAATGAGCAGTTCTTC.

This clone has a handful of counts. The V call is TRBV7-9, the J call TRBJ2-1, with D possibly matching TRBD2 (5 bases). The CDR3 is 17 residues long. The ends were cut back, 5 bases at V and 4 bases at J, with 21 bases in the middle. Per the germline V gene, CDR1 is SEHNR and CDR2 is FQNEAQ (reference sequence). Here the CDR3 reads CASSTGKGFSWYNEQFF. In DNA form, the CDR3 reads TGTGCCAGCAGCACCGGGAAAGGATTTTCTTGGTACAATGAGCAGTTCTTC.

This clone was observed a few times. The chain carries TRBV7-8 and TRBJ2-5, with D unclear. V was cut by 7 bases and J by 3 bases, with 9 bases left in between. Germline CDR1 is SGHVS and CDR2 is FQNEAQ. The CDR3 runs to 12 residues. CDR3 coding DNA: TGTGCCAGCACCTCACCGGAAGAGACCCAGTACTTC. Translated, it gives CASTSPEETQYF.

In its sample, this clone was seen a few times. The chain uses TRBV28 and TRBJ2-4; a possible D gene is TRBD1 (6 bases). Trimming stripped 5 bases from V and 9 bases from J, with 17 bases between. The germline V gene has CDR1 MDHEN and CDR2 SYDVKM. There are 14 residues in the CDR3. The CDR3 is CASSAGQFQPIQYF. The CDR3 coding sequence is TGTGCCAGCAGTGCTGGACAGTTCCAGCCCATTCAGTACTTC.

With respect to this clone: The junction does not match germline at one end; this may be a read error. The same CDR3 is also encoded by other DNA sequences in this sample. The chain joins TRBV7-7 to TRBJ2-3; 7 bases map to TRBD2. The CDR3 runs 16 residues. Looked up from germline, CDR1 is SSHAT and CDR2 is FNYEAQ (reference sequence). CDR3 region: CASSLGTGGRWDTQYF. The CDR3, as DNA: TGTGCTAGCAGCTTAGGAACGGGCGGGAGATGGGATACGCAGTATTTT.

This clone was seen only a few times. This chain joins TRBV2 and TRBJ2-1; TRBD2 aligns across 13 bases. Trimming at V came to 6 bases and at J to 9 bases, leaving 8 bases not matched to a gene. Germline V lookup: CDR1 SNHLY, CDR2 FYNNEI. The CDR3 totals 15 residues. The CDR3 here is CASSSGLAGDGEQFF. CDR3 DNA sequence: TGTGCCAGCAGCTCTGGACTAGCGGGAGATGGTGAGCAGTTCTTC.

This clone was detected many times. The chain couples TRBV15 to TRBJ1-4; a possible D gene is TRBD1 (5 bases). Germline values: CDR1 LNHNV, CDR2 YYDKDF (reference sequence). Trimming stripped 3 bases from V and 5 bases from J, with 13 bases between. This CDR3 contains 15 residues. The CDR3 sequence is CATSRDKGQNEKLFF. The DNA for the CDR3 is TGTGCCACCAGCAGGGACAAGGGGCAGAATGAAAAACTGTTTTTT.

This sequence joins TRBV6-4 and TRBJ2-2, with 13 bases fitting TRBD2. J gave up 6 bases and V 3 bases, and 1 base lay outside the gene matches. The germline CDR1 and CDR2 sequences are MRHNA and SNTAGT. The CDR3 contains 15 residues. The CDR3 is CASSELAGGPGELFF. The DNA for the CDR3 is TGTGCCAGCAGTGAACTAGCGGGAGGGCCCGGGGAGCTGTTTTTT.

This clone was observed a handful of times. The gene calls are TRBV14 and TRBJ2-1; no clear D. The CDR3 covers 17 residues. Germline CDR1 and CDR2: SGHDN and FVKESK. Trimming removed 0 bases from V and 0 bases from J, with 12 bases in between. Here the CDR3 DNA reads TGTGCCAGCAGCCAAGATGTTCTCCCGAGCTCCTACAATGAGCAGTTCTTC. As protein: CASSQDVLPSSYNEQFF.

The CDR3 loop reads CSALPGLAGVADTQYF. Here the CDR3 DNA reads TGCAGCGCTCTTCCCGGACTAGCGGGAGTCGCAGATACGCAGTATTTT. The V gene is TRBV29-1, the J gene TRBJ2-3; 13 bases match TRBD2. There are 16 residues in the CDR3. CDR1 is SQVTM, CDR2 ANQGSEA, per germline. The junction had 11 bases not matched to a gene; V was cut back by 7 bases and J by 4 bases.

The chain employs TRBV10-2 and TRBJ2-7; D is uncertain. The CDR3 totals 12 residues. From germline, CDR1 is WSHSY and CDR2 SAAADI. V was shortened by 8 bases and J by 1 base, with 9 bases between the two germline ends. Written as DNA, the CDR3 is TGCGCCAGCGGAGTTCTATCCTACGAGCAGTACTTC. Its translation is CASGVLSYEQYF.

This chain uses TRBV29-1 with TRBJ2-5; maybe TRBD2 (6 bases). With the DNA end fitting TRBJ2-7 better, the J assignment may be wrong. CDR3 length equals 14 residues. CDR1 and CDR2 from the germline V gene are SQVTM and ANQGSEA. The CDR3 protein is CSVEGRGGSYEQYF. The DNA for the CDR3 is TGCAGCGTTGAAGGGAGGGGAGGTTCCTACGAGCAGTACTTC.